The 26 T cell receptor beta chains below were found in one sample sequenced in a study of T cells after yellow fever vaccination. One entry per CDR3 protein, called by TCRdb with MiXCR from the 5' RACE reads. In the table there are about 74,000 distinct CDR3 sequences, about 6.6% of which are singletons. This material consisted of CD8+ T cells sorted from PBMCs, taken around 5 days after the first yellow fever vaccination. The origin of the receptors is a man aged 18 to 29 who received the YFV17D yellow fever vaccine.

As regards this clonotype: A much more abundant neighbour one base away suggests this may be a read error. The conserved phenylalanine or tryptophan normally closing the CDR3 is absent here, so this likely arose from a read error. J is TRBJ2-5 and V is TRBV27; either TRBD1 or TRBD2 may supply D (6 bases each). V lost 3 bases to trimming and J lost 3 bases, with 17 bases between them. This CDR3 contains 16 residues. Germline values: CDR1 MNHEY, CDR2 SMNVEV (reference sequence). CDR3 DNA sequence: TGTGCCAGCAGTTTCTCGGCGGGGACATCTAAAGAGACCCAGTACTAC. Protein: CASSFSAGTSKETQYY.

V usage is TRBV5-4 and J usage is TRBJ2-7; tentative D call: TRBD1 (5 bases). This CDR3 is built from 15 residues. In germline, CDR1 is SGHNT, CDR2 YYREEE (reference sequence). Trimming shortened V by 0 bases and J by 1 base, and 11 bases separated the two germline ends. CDR3 DNA: TGTGCCAGCAGCTTGGGCTGGGGCCCTTCCTACGAGCAGTACTTC. Amino acids: CASSLGWGPSYEQYF. Based on the CDR3 plus reference TRBV5-4 and TRBJ2-7, the full variable domain is ETGVTQSPTHLIKTRGQQVTLRCSSQSGHNTVSWYQQALGQGPQFIFQYYREEENGRGNFPPRFSGLQFPNYSSELNVNALELDDSALYLCASSLGWGPSYEQYFGPGTRLTVT.

V usage is TRBV28 and J usage is TRBJ1-6, with D hard to call. Trimming took off 5 bases at V and 5 bases at J, with 19 bases between the two ends. The CDR3 runs to 17 residues. Germline CDR1 reads MDHEN; CDR2 reads SYDVKM. As DNA, the CDR3 is TGTGCCAGCAGTCCGGAGCCGTACTACACGGATAATTCACCCCTCCACTTT. This codes for CASSPEPYYTDNSPLHF.

This clonotype occurred many times. This chain joins TRBV6-2 or TRBV6-3 and TRBJ1-6, with D perhaps TRBD1 (5 bases). The V end was cut by 2 bases, the J end by 5 bases, with 7 bases between. From germline, CDR1 is MNHEY and CDR2 SVGEGT. CDR3 length: 14 amino acids. CDR3 region: CASSYRQNNSPLHF. As DNA, the CDR3 is TGTGCCAGCAGTTACCGACAGAATAATTCACCCCTCCACTTT.

This clonotype was recorded many times. V is TRBV7-2 and J is TRBJ2-2; 7 bases match TRBD1. Trimming at V came to 2 bases and at J to 5 bases, leaving 8 bases not matched to a gene. There are 16 residues in the CDR3. The germline V gene encodes CDR1 SGHTA and CDR2 FQGNSA. In nucleotides, the CDR3 is TGTGCCAGCAGCTTATCGTTCCCAGGGGGAACCGGGGAGCTGTTTTTT. It specifies CASSLSFPGGTGELFF.

This clonotype was picked up a small number of times. The chain recombines TRBV5-4 with TRBJ1-4, with D perhaps matching TRBD1 (5 bases). CDR1 and CDR2 (germline): SGHNT, YYREEE (reference sequence). The CDR3 length is 15 residues. Trimming stripped 4 bases from V and 0 bases from J, with 10 bases between. The CDR3 region has the DNA TGTGCCAGCAGCGGGGACGAAACAACTAATGAAAAACTGTTTTTT. Its protein product is CASSGDETTNEKLFF. The full variable domain, completed using reference TRBV5-4 and TRBJ1-4, is ETGVTQSPTHLIKTRGQQVTLRCSSQSGHNTVSWYQQALGQGPQFIFQYYREEENGRGNFPPRFSGLQFPNYSSELNVNALELDDSALYLCASSGDETTNEKLFFGSGTQLSVL.

This clonotype came up a few times. The J gene is TRBJ2-2, the V gene TRBV4-3; D not certain. Trimming removed 2 bases from V and 4 bases from J, with 11 bases in between. Germline V gives CDR1 LGHNA, CDR2 YSLEER. The CDR3 runs 15 residues. The CDR3 loop is CASSQSQGLTGELFF. CDR3 sequence (DNA): TGCGCCAGCAGCCAATCTCAAGGCCTCACCGGGGAGCTGTTTTTT.

This clonotype was observed a few times. The V gene is TRBV11-2, the J gene TRBJ2-3; no clear D gene. V dropped 1 base and J dropped 10 bases, with 6 bases sitting between them. Germline CDR1 reads SGHAT; CDR2 reads FQNNGV. This CDR3 has 11 residues. The CDR3 DNA sequence: TGTGCCAGCAGCTTAGGAGTTCCGCAGTATTTT. This gives the protein CASSLGVPQYF. Full variable domain (outside the CDR3, taken from reference TRBV11-2 and TRBJ2-3): EAGVAQSPRYKIIEKRQSVAFWCNPISGHATLYWYQQILGQGPKLLIQFQNNGVVDDSQLPKDRFSAERLKGVDSTLKIQPAKLEDSAVYLCASSLGVPQYFGPGTRLTVL.

The chain couples TRBV5-1 to TRBJ1-6; D gene ambiguous. V lost 2 bases and J lost 1, with 19 bases in between. Germline CDR1 and CDR2: SGHRS and YFSETQ. This CDR3 has 19 residues. The CDR3 DNA is TGCGCCAGCAGCTTCGGTTTTGGTGTCTTTAGGTCCTATAATTCACCCCTCCACTTT. It codes for CASSFGFGVFRSYNSPLHF.

This chain links TRBV6-5 with TRBJ1-1; D is undetermined. Per germline, CDR1 MNHEY and CDR2 SVGAGI. V was cut by 5 bases and J by 7 bases, with 8 bases left in between. This CDR3 region has 11 residues. The CDR3: CASSHRFEAFF. DNA of the CDR3: TGTGCCAGCAGTCACCGCTTTGAAGCTTTCTTT.

This clonotype was seen many times. The chain uses TRBV29-1 and TRBJ2-1; 7 nucleotides agree with TRBD2. CDR1 is SQVTM, CDR2 ANQGSEA, per germline. Trimming removed 3 bases from V and 4 bases from J; junction bases left unmatched: 12. There are 16 residues in the CDR3. CDR3 residues: CSVDGSSGVSYNEQFF. The CDR3 DNA is TGCAGCGTTGATGGGTCTAGCGGTGTTAGTTACAATGAGCAGTTCTTC.

The rearrangement joins TRBV7-9 to TRBJ1-5; D remains ambiguous. Germline V gene sequence: CDR1 SEHNR, CDR2 FQNEAQ (reference sequence). The V gene lost 4 bases and the J gene lost 3 bases, with 7 bases spanning the gap. The CDR3 has 13 residues. CDR3: CASSSGDNQPQHF. CDR3 DNA sequence: TGTGCCAGCAGCTCCGGGGACAATCAGCCCCAGCATTTT.

The J gene is TRBJ2-7, the V gene TRBV19; no definite D call. In germline, CDR1 is LNHDA, CDR2 SQIVND (reference sequence). The CDR3 extends over 14 amino acids. V was clipped by 2 bases and J by 7 bases, with 15 bases between them. This CDR3 reads CASSIIVNSGEQYF. CDR3 coding DNA: TGTGCCAGTAGTATAATAGTAAATTCTGGTGAGCAGTACTTC.

This clonotype has only a few counts. This chain uses TRBV4-3 with TRBJ1-6; D is undetermined. Germline V gene lookup returns CDR1 LGHNA and CDR2 YSLEER. V gave up 0 bases and J gave up 9 bases, with 12 bases separating them. This CDR3 contains 15 residues. In DNA form, the CDR3 reads TGCGCCAGCAGCCAAGACCTTGGTGTGGGTTCACCCCTCCACTTT. Its protein product is CASSQDLGVGSPLHF.

This clonotype appeared many times. The genes are TRBV2 and TRBJ2-7, with D tentatively TRBD1 (6 bases). This CDR3 is built from 13 residues. Germline assignment: CDR1 SNHLY and CDR2 FYNNEI. Trimming removed 7 bases from V and 0 bases from J, with 10 bases in between. The CDR3 bases are TGTGCCAGCACCCGACAGGACTCCTACGAGCAGTACTTC. Its translation is CASTRQDSYEQYF.

This clonotype was seen a few times. The rearrangement joins TRBV4-1 to TRBJ2-5; perhaps TRBD2 as D (7 bases). The CDR3 is 15 residues long. The ends were cut back, 6 bases at V and 0 bases at J, with 14 bases in the middle. CDR1 and CDR2 from the germline V gene are MGHRA and YSYEKL. The CDR3 region is CASREGGGYQETQYF. The CDR3 nucleotides read TGCGCCAGCAGGGAAGGGGGGGGCTACCAAGAGACCCAGTACTTC.

This chain's CDR3 is CASSYLGTPIEQYV. In DNA, the CDR3 is TGTGCCAGCAGTTACTTGGGGACTCCAATCGAGCAGTACGTC. This sequence joins TRBV6-2 or TRBV6-3 and TRBJ2-7, with D possibly matching TRBD2 (6 bases). This CDR3 has 14 residues. In germline, CDR1 is MNHEY, CDR2 SVGEGT. V gave up 1 base and J gave up 6 bases, with 13 bases separating them.

This clonotype was counted a few times. CDR3 coding DNA: TGTGCCAGCAGCTTAAGTTCGGGTATCGGCAGGGAGAGCTCCTACGAGCAGTACGTC. It yields the protein CASSLSSGIGRESSYEQYV. The chain is built from TRBV11-2 and TRBJ2-7; D tentatively reads TRBD1 or TRBD2 (5 bases each). This CDR3 has 19 amino acids. The germline V and J ends were trimmed by 2 bases and 0 bases, with 23 bases remaining between them. Germline V gene lookup returns CDR1 SGHAT and CDR2 FQNNGV.

This clonotype was seen ten or more times. The chain is built from TRBV11-2 and TRBJ2-7; tentatively, D is TRBD2 (5 bases). Trimming removed 1 base at V and 2 bases at J, with 12 bases between. Germline V gives CDR1 SGHAT, CDR2 FQNNGV. This CDR3 comprises 15 residues. Here the CDR3 reads CASSLGLARTYEQYF. The CDR3 nucleotides are TGTGCCAGCAGCTTAGGGCTAGCAAGGACCTACGAGCAGTACTTC.

This clonotype was observed many times. This chain links TRBV4-3 with TRBJ1-3; maybe TRBD1 (5 bases). The CDR3 is 15 residues long. Germline V gene sequence: CDR1 LGHNA, CDR2 YSLEER. The germline V and J ends were trimmed by 4 bases and 0 bases, with 10 bases remaining between them. CDR3 bases: TGCGCCAGCAGCCCGGGACTGAGCTCTGGAAACACCATATATTTT. This gives the protein CASSPGLSSGNTIYF.

In its sample, this clonotype was seen many times. The chain uses TRBV7-8 and TRBJ2-5, with unresolved D. Trimming left V 2 bases short and J 5 bases short, with 3 bases between. This CDR3 comprises 11 residues. Germline V lookup: CDR1 SGHVS, CDR2 FQNEAQ. CDR3: CASSLMETQYF. The DNA for the CDR3 is TGTGCCAGCAGCTTAATGGAGACCCAGTACTTC.

This clonotype was observed a handful of times. The J gene is TRBJ2-3, the V gene TRBV4-2; tentatively, D is TRBD2 (7 bases). Per the germline V gene, CDR1 is LGHNA and CDR2 is YNFKEQ. Trimming stripped 0 bases from V and 4 bases from J, with 17 bases between. CDR3 size: 17 residues. The CDR3 coding sequence is TGTGCCAGCAGCCAAGAACAAGGGGGGGTCTTAGCAGATACGCAGTATTTT. This sequence encodes CASSQEQGGVLADTQYF.

A few counts support this clonotype. The CDR3 sequence is CASSRSGFTYEQYF. CDR3 bases: TGTGCCAGCAGTCGATCCGGGTTCACCTACGAGCAGTACTTC. V and J are TRBV12-3 or TRBV12-4 and TRBJ2-7; D is unclear. Trimming cost V 5 bases and J 2 bases, with 13 bases left between them. This CDR3 has 14 residues.

This clonotype occurred many times. This chain joins TRBV5-1 and TRBJ2-3; TRBD2 agrees at 9 bases. The trim removed 3 bases at V and 0 bases at J, leaving 17 bases unmatched. The CDR3 runs 20 residues. CDR1 is SGHRS, CDR2 YFSETQ, per germline. In DNA, the CDR3 is TGCGCCAGCAGCTACCATCTAGCGGGGAGACCCTTAACCAGCACAGATACGCAGTATTTT. This translates into CASSYHLAGRPLTSTDTQYF.

The chain employs TRBV4-1 and TRBJ1-5; D remains unclear. Germline loops: CDR1 MGHRA, CDR2 YSYEKL. The CDR3 sequence is 15 residues long. Deletions cut 2 bases from V and 0 bases from J, with 8 bases between. The CDR3: CASSQSGDSNQPQHF. DNA of the CDR3: TGCGCCAGCAGCCAATCGGGTGATAGCAATCAGCCCCAGCATTTT.

Ten or more counts support this clonotype. The V gene is TRBV3-1, the J gene TRBJ2-5; D is unclear. The germline V gene has CDR1 LGHDT and CDR2 YNNKEL (reference sequence). This CDR3 is built from 15 residues. Trimming shortened V by 2 bases and J by 1 base, and 11 bases separated the two germline ends. DNA of the CDR3: TGTGCCAGCAGCCAATTCTACCTCGGCCAAGAGACCCAGTACTTC. The encoded protein is CASSQFYLGQETQYF.